What follows is one T cell receptor beta chain and its context. CDR3 length: 15 residues. CDR1 MNHNS and CDR2 SASEGT come from the germline V gene. V lost 4 bases and J lost 3; bases outside the gene matches: 6. The study ran its PCR with 60 Vbeta and 13 Jbeta primers. Sequencing used immunoSEQ multiplex PCR; TCRdb keeps in-frame clones, though not all of them. The sample records tens of thousands of clones, 65% to 75% being singletons. The data stem from a study of cytomegalovirus exposure and HLA in healthy donors. The sequencing input was PBMCs. This TCR was recovered from a man aged 50 or older in good health and CMV-seropositive. The chain combines TRBV6-1 with TRBJ2-3; 8 bases align to TRBD2. The CDR3 nucleotides are TGTGCCAGCAGTGTTGAGCGGGGGACGACAGATACGCAGTATTTT. Translation gives CASSVERGTTDTQYF.